This T cell receptor (beta chain) was sequenced in a study of blood T cell repertoires in COVID-19. Across the study: PBMCs, B-cell-depleted T cells, or T cells provided the cDNA or gDNA that made up the material.

Residents of 24 US areas, aged about 18 to 100 years, made up the participants. Sequencing was performed with immunoSEQ multiplex PCR; in TCRdb, only in-frame clones are kept and a portion is missing. The top ten clones hold approximately 8.2% of a sample with 150,000 to 200,000 clones, roughly 90% of them seen once. The sequencing input was PBMCs or T cells enriched from blood (not recorded which). The clonotype comes from a woman aged 18 to 35 who had recovered from COVID-19.

The CDR3 loop reads CASSLGHRSPLHF. The CDR3 region has the DNA TGTGCCAGCAGTTTAGGACACCGTTCACCCCTCCACTTT. The rearrangement joins TRBV27 to TRBJ1-6; tentative D call: TRBD1 (5 bases). CDR1 is MNHEY and CDR2 is SMNVEV in the germline V gene (reference sequence). V lost 2 bases and J lost 9, with 8 bases in between. The CDR3 has 13 residues.